The clone carrying this T cell receptor beta chain was counted between two and nine times. These data are taken from a study of blood T cell repertoires in COVID-19. The wider study: The origin of the acute and convalescent COVID-19 samples was the United States, Italy and Spain.

From germline, CDR1 is SGHRS and CDR2 YFSETQ. This CDR3 has 16 amino acids. V lost 0 bases, J lost 9 bases, and 5 bases stayed unmatched. Everyone who took part was about 18 to 90 years old, and they came from about two dozen US areas. Cohorts were based on clinical histories the participants reported. Assay: immunoSEQ multiplex PCR; the TCRdb copy retains only in-frame clones and omits some. The table includes around 250,000 clones, 65% to 90% detected once. The origin of this receptor is a man aged 18 to 29 who had recovered from COVID-19. What was sequenced was PBMCs or T cells enriched from blood (not recorded which). The V call is TRBV5-1, the J call TRBJ2-4; 14 bases map to TRBD2. This chain's CDR3 is CASSLGGLAGAIIQYF. The CDR3 DNA sequence: TGCGCCAGCAGCTTGGGGGGACTAGCGGGAGCCATCATTCAGTACTTC.